The clone carrying this T cell receptor beta chain was seen ten or more times. Individuals with ophthalmopathy presented a Clinical Activity Score of at least 3, a NOSPECS grade of at least 4 and a duration under 3 months. Amplified TCR beta CDR3 regions came from RNA transcripts. In the first-round RT-PCR of the TCR CDR3, the HTBI primer set was used. Each CDR3 protein is one row after TCRdb ran MiXCR on the multiplex PCR reads. The sample records some 370,000 distinct CDR3 sequences, over 13% being singletons. The data were obtained in a study of T cells in Graves' hyperthyroidism and ophthalmopathy. Turning to the study itself: Specimen type is peripheral blood, collected at initial diagnosis prior to any treatment.

This CDR3 spans 15 amino acids. V gave up 1 base and J gave up 6 bases, with 16 bases separating them. The material sequenced was blood. This sequence originates from a man over 45 with Graves' ophthalmopathy. J is TRBJ2-7 and V is TRBV12-3 or TRBV12-4; the D is unclear. CDR3 DNA sequence: TGTGCCAGCAGTTTAGAGCCAGGCCTCGGTACCGAGCAGTACTTC. Translated, it gives CASSLEPGLGTEQYF.